This TCR beta chain was captured in a study of T cells after posttransplantation cyclophosphamide. Study-wide findings and caveats: TRB clonality was highly associated with recipient CMV seropositivity and reactivation. Tissue-infiltrating T cells from skin or gut overlapped little with blood T cells. Donor CD8+ memory clones often dominated recipient blood repertoires at later times.

Cyclophosphamide on days +3 and +4 followed busulfan-fludarabine conditioning and a marrow graft. V shed 6 bases, J shed 10 bases, and the junction held 10 bases outside the gene matches. The CDR3 is 14 residues long. Germline CDR1 is ENHRY and CDR2 is SYGVKD. About this clone: The antigen is not known.

Only in-frame clones appear in the TCRdb table, and some are missing; sequencing was by immunoSEQ multiplex PCR. The sample shows roughly 11,000 clones, around nine tenths of them seen only once. V usage is TRBV10-3 and J usage is TRBJ2-1, with 9 nucleotides matching TRBD1. The receptor's source is a female patient under 45 who received an allogeneic stem cell transplant from an unrelated donor, was CMV-positive, and had no GVHD. Certain T cells may be donor cells from the graft. The material was PBMCs, obtained after allogeneic stem cell transplant with posttransplant cyclophosphamide. CDR3 residues: CAISLRGQGQEQFF. CDR3 nucleotide sequence: TGTGCCATCAGCCTTCGAGGACAGGGGCAGGAGCAGTTCTTC.